The 17 T cell receptor beta chains listed next were all sequenced from one sample in a study of regulatory T cells in long-lasting Graves disease. Arm-PCR of CDR3 regions and iRepertoire HTBI primers were used to build TCR beta libraries. MiXCR, run by TCRdb on the multiplex PCR reads, gives a single entry per CDR3 protein. The sample shows about 440,000 distinct CDR3 sequences, approximately 16% of them seen only once. The time point was: newly diagnosed GD, antithyroid drugs for less than 3 months. There was RNA extracted from PBMCs, and the TCR library was made from it. This same sample was also taken into another study, of T cells in Graves' hyperthyroidism and ophthalmopathy.

The specimen was peripheral blood mononuclear cells (PBMCs), collected at new diagnosis, from a patient treated with antithyroid drugs. The receptors come from a young woman with Graves disease.

Many counts were recorded for this clonotype. This chain joins TRBV12-3 or TRBV12-4 and TRBJ2-7; D is unclear. The CDR3 covers 13 residues. Trimming took 3 bases from V and 1 from J, leaving 7 bases between them. CDR3 sequence (DNA): TGTGCCAGCAGTTTTGGCATTTCCTACGAGCAGTACTTC. This codes for CASSFGISYEQYF.

The chain combines TRBV5-4 with TRBJ2-1, with 11 bases lining up with TRBD2. The J segment lost 12 bases and the V segment lost 2 bases, leaving 16 bases of the junction unmatched. Per germline, CDR1 SGHNT and CDR2 YYREEE (reference sequence). The CDR3 is 17 amino acids. CDR3: CASSLIAGGRKGGWQFF. The CDR3 coding sequence is TGTGCCAGCAGCTTAATAGCGGGAGGGCGGAAGGGTGGTTGGCAGTTCTTC.

This clonotype came up many times. The chain uses TRBV24-1 and TRBJ1-5; no reliable D call. V shed 3 bases and J shed 3 bases, with 14 bases lying between them. This CDR3 has 16 amino acids. Germline V gives CDR1 KGHDR, CDR2 SFDVKD. CDR3 sequence: CATSDGQRTFNQPQHF. The CDR3 DNA is TGTGCCACCAGTGATGGTCAGAGGACCTTCAATCAGCCCCAGCATTTT.

The table lists this clonotype with many counts. This rearrangement joins TRBV7-9 to TRBJ2-6; D unclear. From germline, CDR1 is SEHNR and CDR2 FQNEAQ (reference sequence). CDR3 size: 13 residues. The V end lost 5 bases, the J end lost 1 base, and 3 bases lay between the germline ends. CDR3 sequence (DNA): TGTGCCAGCAGCGATTCTGGGGCCAACGTCCTGACTTTC. It is translated as CASSDSGANVLTF.

This clonotype was seen repeatedly, ten times or more. The V gene is TRBV20-1, the J gene TRBJ2-5; D is possibly TRBD2 (6 bases). Per germline, CDR1 DFQATT and CDR2 SNEGSKA (reference sequence). The CDR3 loop spans 10 amino acids. Deletions cut 6 bases from V and 7 bases from J, with 9 bases between. As DNA, the CDR3 is TGCAGTGCCCTCGGGGGGACCCAGTACTTC. Translating gives CSALGGTQYF.

This chain uses TRBV2 with TRBJ2-1, with 11 bases fitting TRBD2. Germline V gene data show CDR1 as SNHLY and CDR2 as FYNNEI. CDR3 length: 16 amino acids. Losses at the gene ends were 3 bases for V and 5 bases for J; bases not matched to a gene: 6. CDR3 protein: CASSEISSGGNNEQFF. CDR3 bases: TGTGCCAGCAGTGAGATCTCTAGCGGGGGGAACAATGAGCAGTTCTTC.

This clonotype was detected ten times or more. The rearrangement uses TRBV2 and TRBJ2-5; a weak D match, TRBD2 (6 bases). The CDR3 runs to 14 residues. The V end lost 2 bases, the J end lost 4 bases, and 11 bases lay between the germline ends. Germline V gives CDR1 SNHLY, CDR2 FYNNEI. For the CDR3, the DNA is TGTGCCAGCAGTGAAAGAGGTAGCGGAGAGACCCAGTACTTC. Translation: CASSERGSGETQYF.

This clonotype showed up many times. The chain joins TRBV24-1 to TRBJ2-1; D is unresolved. Trimming removed 5 bases at V and 7 bases at J, with 14 bases between. Germline V gene lookup returns CDR1 KGHDR and CDR2 SFDVKD. The CDR3 has 14 amino acids. CDR3 in DNA: TGTGCCACCAGTGGGGGTCTCCGGATAAATGAGCAGTTCTTC. As protein: CATSGGLRINEQFF.

The genes are TRBV3-1 and TRBJ2-7; D gene uncertain. Trimming cost V 2 bases and J 0 bases, with 14 bases left between them. Per the germline V gene, CDR1 is LGHDT and CDR2 is YNNKEL (reference sequence). CDR3 length: 16 amino acids. The CDR3 region is CASSQYSAGSSYEQYF. The DNA of the CDR3 is TGTGCCAGCAGCCAATACAGCGCTGGAAGCTCCTACGAGCAGTACTTC.

In regard to this clonotype: Being one base from a much bigger clone, this may be a read error. The chain couples TRBV29-1 to TRBJ2-3; TRBD1 matches at 7 bases. The J call may be incorrect, as the DNA end agrees better with TRBJ2-5. Germline CDR1 and CDR2: SQVTM and ANQGSEA. The CDR3 spans 14 residues. CDR3 DNA sequence: TGCAGCGTTTGGAACAGGGGAGCAAGGGAGACCCAGTACTTC. It translates to CSVWNRGARETQYF.

CDR3: CASSNPTSGAYEQYF. The CDR3 region has the DNA TGCGCCAGCAGCAACCCCACTAGCGGCGCCTACGAGCAGTACTTC. V and J are TRBV4-1 and TRBJ2-7; 8 bases align to TRBD2. The ends lost 5 bases at V and 2 bases at J; junction bases unmatched: 8. The CDR3 totals 15 residues. Germline V gene sequence: CDR1 MGHRA, CDR2 YSYEKL.

In nucleotides, the CDR3 is TGTGCCAGCAGTGAACCCCCCGGCGGTAGCGGGATGTACGAGCAGTACTTC. Translated, it gives CASSEPPGGSGMYEQYF. V is TRBV6-1 and J is TRBJ2-7, with 8 bases identical to TRBD2. Germline V gene lookup returns CDR1 MNHNS and CDR2 SASEGT. The CDR3 has 17 amino acids. J gave up 4 bases and V 2 bases, and 13 bases lay outside the gene matches.

The chain links TRBV27 to TRBJ2-5; tentative D call: TRBD2 (7 bases). This CDR3 has 16 amino acids. Per the germline V gene, CDR1 is MNHEY and CDR2 is SMNVEV (reference sequence). V was clipped by 5 bases and J by 2 bases, with 18 bases between them. This CDR3 reads CASSKGPGGAQETQYF. CDR3 sequence (DNA): TGTGCCAGCAGTAAGGGACCTGGGGGGGCACAAGAGACCCAGTACTTC.

This clonotype has a handful of counts. The genes are TRBV6-1 and TRBJ2-3, with D unresolved. V lost 6 bases, J lost 0 bases, and 10 bases lay in between. The CDR3 has 14 amino acids. Germline lookup yields CDR1 MNHNS and CDR2 SASEGT. The CDR3: CASRVPASTDTQYF. CDR3 nucleotide sequence: TGTGCCAGCAGGGTCCCTGCTAGCACAGATACGCAGTATTTT.

This clonotype was recorded at least ten times. The chain combines TRBV28 with TRBJ2-7; TRBD2 might be the D (5 bases). Looked up from germline, CDR1 is MDHEN and CDR2 is SYDVKM. CDR3 size: 13 residues. Trimming pared 6 bases from V and 3 bases from J, leaving 12 bases between. CDR3 in DNA: TGTGCCAGCAGCCCGGGATACCTCTACGAGCAGTACTTC. This codes for CASSPGYLYEQYF.

This clonotype has a count of ten or more. V and J are TRBV29-1 and TRBJ2-3; D gene unclear. The V gene's germline CDR1 is SQVTM and CDR2 ANQGSEA. The V end was cut by 0 bases, the J end by 4 bases, with 8 bases between. The CDR3 is 13 amino acids. This chain's CDR3 is CSVEDEGSDTQYF. The CDR3 DNA follows: TGCAGCGTTGAAGATGAAGGGTCAGATACGCAGTATTTT.

The chain couples TRBV27 to TRBJ1-5, with a tentative D call TRBD1 (6 bases). V lost 8 bases and J lost 1, with 15 bases in between. In germline, CDR1 is MNHEY, CDR2 SMNVEV (reference sequence). This CDR3 has 15 amino acids. Here the CDR3 reads CASGGRDVSNQPQHF. Written as DNA, the CDR3 is TGTGCCAGCGGGGGCAGAGACGTAAGCAATCAGCCCCAGCATTTT.